Listed below are T cell receptor beta chains from one sample, sequenced in a study of beta chain features in type 1 diabetes. Assay used: immunoSEQ multiplex PCR; TCRdb lists only in-frame clones, some missing. The data contain roughly 350,000 clones, 11% of them singletons. Sequencing used naive CD4+ T cells from blood. These receptors all stem from a woman younger than 45 in good health. The CDR3 runs from the conserved cysteine through the conserved F or W. Each record gives: D gene, clone size, V gene, J gene, CDR3 DNA, CDR3 protein. A D gene is named only where the DNA matches it firmly. Expanded clones are given a class, and other clones once, few, many or no size at all.

d_gene: .
abundance: .
v_gene: TRBV6-6
j_gene: TRBJ2-7
CDR3nt: TGTGCCAGCAGTTTTCGGGGATTCCACGAGCAGTACTTC
CDR3aa: CASSFRGFHEQYF

d_gene: TRBD1
abundance: .
v_gene: TRBV6-5
j_gene: TRBJ2-7
CDR3nt: TGTGCCAGCAGTCCACAGGGGCCGGTAGACGAGCAGTACTTC
CDR3aa: CASSPQGPVDEQYF

d_gene: .
abundance: few
v_gene: TRBV28
j_gene: TRBJ1-2
CDR3nt: TGTGCCAGCAGTTTGGACAGTGATTATGGCTACACCTTC
CDR3aa: CASSLDSDYGYTF

d_gene: TRBD2
abundance: .
v_gene: TRBV19
j_gene: TRBJ2-5
CDR3nt: TGTGCCAGTAGCCAACTGGGACTAGCGGGACAAGAGACCCAGTACTTC
CDR3aa: CASSQLGLAGQETQYF

d_gene: .
abundance: few
v_gene: TRBV27
j_gene: TRBJ2-7
CDR3nt: TGTGCCAGCAGCAGGGGTTACTCCTACGAGCAGTACTTC
CDR3aa: CASSRGYSYEQYF

d_gene: TRBD1
abundance: .
v_gene: TRBV2
j_gene: TRBJ1-2
CDR3nt: TGTGCCAGCAGTACCGGGACAGGGGACGGCTACACCTTC
CDR3aa: CASSTGTGDGYTF

d_gene: TRBD2
abundance: .
v_gene: TRBV9
j_gene: TRBJ2-1
CDR3nt: TGTGCCAGCAGCCGCGCCTGGGACTATATTTACAATGAGCAGTTCTTC
CDR3aa: CASSRAWDYIYNEQFF

d_gene: TRBD1
abundance: .
v_gene: TRBV2
j_gene: TRBJ1-2
CDR3nt: TGTGCCAGCAGTGAAAACCGGGACAGGGTAGGCGGCTACACCTTC
CDR3aa: CASSENRDRVGGYTF

d_gene: .
abundance: .
v_gene: TRBV28
j_gene: TRBJ2-5
CDR3nt: TGTGCCAGCAGTTTAACGGGGGAGACCCAGTACTTC
CDR3aa: CASSLTGETQYF

d_gene: TRBD2
abundance: few
v_gene: TRBV9
j_gene: TRBJ2-7
CDR3nt: TGTGCCAGCAGCGGGGGACTAGCGGGCTACGAGCAGTACTTC
CDR3aa: CASSGGLAGYEQYF

d_gene: .
abundance: few
v_gene: TRBV7-2
j_gene: TRBJ2-5
CDR3nt: TGTGCCAGCAGCCGAGCGGATCGGGAAGAGACCCAGTACTTC
CDR3aa: CASSRADREETQYF

d_gene: .
abundance: few
v_gene: TRBV29-1
j_gene: TRBJ1-1
CDR3nt: TGCAGCGTTGGGCAGGGATTTGGGGCTTTCTTT
CDR3aa: CSVGQGFGAFF

d_gene: TRBD1
abundance: .
v_gene: TRBV4-2
j_gene: TRBJ2-5
CDR3nt: TGTGCCAGCAGCCAAGAGACAGGGAACCTAGGGACCCAGTACTTC
CDR3aa: CASSQETGNLGTQYF

d_gene: .
abundance: few
v_gene: TRBV4-3
j_gene: TRBJ2-6
CDR3nt: TGCGCCAGCAGCCAAGATTCCAGCTCTGGGGCCAACGTCCTGACTTTC
CDR3aa: CASSQDSSSGANVLTF

d_gene: TRBD1
abundance: few
v_gene: TRBV7-2
j_gene: TRBJ2-5
CDR3nt: TGTGCCAGCAGCGTAAAGACAGGGGTGGAGACCCAGTACTTC
CDR3aa: CASSVKTGVETQYF

d_gene: TRBD1
abundance: many
v_gene: TRBV4-3
j_gene: TRBJ1-5
CDR3nt: TGCGCCAGCAGCCAAGCAGACAGGGGGACTCAGCCCCAGCATTTT
CDR3aa: CASSQADRGTQPQHF

d_gene: TRBD2
abundance: .
v_gene: TRBV5-1
j_gene: TRBJ2-3
CDR3nt: TGCGCCAGCAGACAGCCTAGCGGAGGGGCGGATACGCAGTATTTT
CDR3aa: CASRQPSGGADTQYF

d_gene: TRBD2
abundance: few
v_gene: TRBV10-3
j_gene: TRBJ2-5
CDR3nt: TGTGCCATCAGGGAGAGTAGCGGGCAAGAGACCCAGTACTTC
CDR3aa: CAIRESSGQETQYF

d_gene: .
abundance: .
v_gene: TRBV11-3
j_gene: TRBJ2-3
CDR3nt: TGTGCCAGCAGCTTAGCGCCCAGCGGAAACACAGATACGCAGTATTTT
CDR3aa: CASSLAPSGNTDTQYF

d_gene: TRBD2
abundance: .
v_gene: TRBV28
j_gene: TRBJ2-7
CDR3nt: TGTGCCAGCAGTTCCCCGGGGCTAGCGGGAGGGCTAAGTAGATACGAGCAGTACTTC
CDR3aa: CASSSPGLAGGLSRYEQYF

d_gene: .
abundance: .
v_gene: TRBV7-9
j_gene: TRBJ2-7
CDR3nt: TGTGCCAGCAGCCCTGGAGGGCCCAACGAGCAGTACTTC
CDR3aa: CASSPGGPNEQYF

d_gene: .
abundance: .
v_gene: TRBV6-1
j_gene: TRBJ2-3
CDR3nt: TGTGCCAGCATTGAGCCCGGGGTCTCAGATACGCAGTATTTT
CDR3aa: CASIEPGVSDTQYF

d_gene: TRBD1
abundance: .
v_gene: TRBV6-5
j_gene: TRBJ1-1
CDR3nt: TGTGCCAGCAGTTACGGCGGGACAGCGAACACTGAAGCTTTCTTT
CDR3aa: CASSYGGTANTEAFF

d_gene: TRBD1
abundance: few
v_gene: TRBV28
j_gene: TRBJ1-4
CDR3nt: TGTGCCAGCAGTATACCACAGGGGGCGGGTGAAAAACTGTTTTTT
CDR3aa: CASSIPQGAGEKLFF

d_gene: .
abundance: .
v_gene: TRBV18
j_gene: TRBJ2-3
CDR3nt: TGTGCCAGCTCACCGGGGACTAGCACAGATACGCAGTATTTT
CDR3aa: CASSPGTSTDTQYF

d_gene: TRBD2
abundance: .
v_gene: TRBV7-6
j_gene: TRBJ2-3
CDR3nt: TGTGCCAGCAGCTTACTGGGGGGGGAGGGGTCAGATACGCAGTATTTT
CDR3aa: CASSLLGGEGSDTQYF

d_gene: TRBD2
abundance: .
v_gene: TRBV4-2
j_gene: TRBJ2-5
CDR3nt: TGTGCCAGCAGCCGAGGGACTAGCGGGAGAAGCGCGCAAGAGACCCAGTACTTC
CDR3aa: CASSRGTSGRSAQETQYF

d_gene: .
abundance: few
v_gene: TRBV20-1
j_gene: TRBJ2-7
CDR3nt: TGCAGTGCTAGCCCTTCCTACGAGCAGTACTTC
CDR3aa: CSASPSYEQYF

d_gene: TRBD1
abundance: .
v_gene: TRBV7-2
j_gene: TRBJ2-7
CDR3nt: TGTGCCAGCAGCCTCGACAGGGGCTACGAGCAGTACTTC
CDR3aa: CASSLDRGYEQYF

d_gene: .
abundance: few
v_gene: TRBV4-3
j_gene: TRBJ1-5
CDR3nt: TGCGCCAGCAGCCAAGCAGCAGTTCTCAGGGGCAGGCAGCCCCAGCATTTT
CDR3aa: CASSQAAVLRGRQPQHF

d_gene: TRBD2
abundance: .
v_gene: TRBV9
j_gene: TRBJ2-3
CDR3nt: TGTGCCAGCAGCGCAATATCCCTAGCGGGAGACGCAGATACGCAGTATTTT
CDR3aa: CASSAISLAGDADTQYF

d_gene: .
abundance: once
v_gene: TRBV21-1
j_gene: TRBJ2-7
CDR3nt: TGTGCCAGCAGAAAAACCCGGGATAAGTCCTACGAGCAGTACTTC
CDR3aa: CASRKTRDKSYEQYF